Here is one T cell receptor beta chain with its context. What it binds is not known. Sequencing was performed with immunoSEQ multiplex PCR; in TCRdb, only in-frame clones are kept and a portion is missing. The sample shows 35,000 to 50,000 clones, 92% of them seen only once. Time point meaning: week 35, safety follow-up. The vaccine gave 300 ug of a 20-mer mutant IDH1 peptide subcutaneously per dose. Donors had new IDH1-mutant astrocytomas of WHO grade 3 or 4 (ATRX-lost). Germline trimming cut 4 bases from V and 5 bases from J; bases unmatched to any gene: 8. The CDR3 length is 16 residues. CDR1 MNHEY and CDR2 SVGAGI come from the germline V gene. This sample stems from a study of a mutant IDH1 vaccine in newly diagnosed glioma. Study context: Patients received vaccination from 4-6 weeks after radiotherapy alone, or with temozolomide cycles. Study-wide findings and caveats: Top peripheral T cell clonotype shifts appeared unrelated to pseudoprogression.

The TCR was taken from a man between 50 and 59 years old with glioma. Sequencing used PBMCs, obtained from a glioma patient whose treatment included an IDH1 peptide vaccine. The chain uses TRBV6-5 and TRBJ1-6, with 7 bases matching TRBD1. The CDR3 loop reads CASSLYRGWDNSPLHF. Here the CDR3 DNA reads TGTGCCAGCAGTTTATACAGGGGTTGGGATAATTCACCCCTCCACTTT.